The T cell receptor (beta chain) described here comes from a study of blood T cell repertoires in COVID-19. Study information: Samples representing acute and convalescent COVID-19 were sourced from the United States, Italy and Spain. T cells, B-cell-depleted T cells, or PBMCs supplied cDNA or gDNA.

Sequenced by immunoSEQ multiplex PCR; TCRdb stores in-frame clones only, minus some. There are 90,000 to 120,000 clones in the sample; approximately 90% occur only once, and 0.97% lies in the top ten. Trimming stripped 4 bases from V and 8 bases from J, with 12 bases between. The CDR3 totals 13 residues. Sequencing input: peripheral blood. The sequence was obtained from a man aged 55 to 70 with acute or convalescent COVID-19. The V call is TRBV12-3 or TRBV12-4, the J call TRBJ2-1; TRBD2 is a possible D gene (5 bases). Written as DNA, the CDR3 is TGTGCCAGCAGTTATGGGATCGGGGATGAGCAGTTCTTC. It translates to CASSYGIGDEQFF.